These 2 T cell receptor beta chains were sequenced from one sample in a study of cytomegalovirus exposure and HLA in healthy donors (TCRdb year 2017). Receptors were amplified or captured by the immunoSEQ multiplex PCR assay. TCRdb took over this immuneACCESS table, retaining in-frame rearrangements with V and J assigned. Such tables are incomplete; in checked studies, under half of the missing clones stem from an unresolved V gene, and the remainder is unexplained. The sample profile shows 90,000 to 150,000 clones; around 89% of them were found once. Of the sample, 1.5% to 2% is held by the ten largest clones. Sequencing used PBMCs. These receptors all come from a man younger than 35 in good health and CMV-seronegative.

This clone was detected only a few times. The genes are TRBV5-4 and TRBJ2-7, with D perhaps matching TRBD1 (6 bases). V lost 4 bases, J lost 2 bases, and 10 bases lay in between. The CDR3 covers 13 residues. Germline V gene lookup returns CDR1 SGHNT and CDR2 YYREEE (reference sequence). CDR3 in amino acids: CASSRGGTYEQYF. CDR3 bases: TGTGCCAGCAGCAGAGGGGGAACCTACGAGCAGTACTTC.

The rearrangement links TRBV27 to TRBJ1-4; D is ambiguous. This CDR3 has 14 residues. The ends were cut back, 5 bases at V and 4 bases at J, with 11 bases in the middle. From germline, CDR1 is MNHEY and CDR2 SMNVEV (reference sequence). CDR3 coding DNA: TGTGCCAGCAGTCCCAGCCAGGTTAATGAAAAACTGTTTTTT. Residues: CASSPSQVNEKLFF. The whole variable domain, remainder taken from reference TRBV27 and TRBJ1-4, is EAQVTQNPRYLITVTGKKLTVTCSQNMNHEYMSWYRQDPGLGLRQIYYSMNVEVTDKGDVPEGYKVSRKEKRNFPLILESPSPNQTSLYFCASSPSQVNEKLFFGSGTQLSVL.